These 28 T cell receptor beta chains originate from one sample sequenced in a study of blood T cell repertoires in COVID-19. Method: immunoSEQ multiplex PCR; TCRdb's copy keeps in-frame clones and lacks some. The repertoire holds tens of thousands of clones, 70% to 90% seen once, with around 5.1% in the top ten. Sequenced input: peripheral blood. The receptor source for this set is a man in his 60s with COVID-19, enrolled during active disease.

CDR3 loop: CASSPSSGRARDTQYF. CDR3 nucleotide sequence: TGTGCCAGCAGTCCCTCTAGCGGGAGGGCGAGAGATACGCAGTATTTT. The chain links TRBV28 to TRBJ2-3, with 12 bases aligning to TRBD2. V gave up 5 bases and J gave up 5 bases; unmatched junction bases: 8. CDR3 size: 16 residues. Per germline, CDR1 MDHEN and CDR2 SYDVKM.

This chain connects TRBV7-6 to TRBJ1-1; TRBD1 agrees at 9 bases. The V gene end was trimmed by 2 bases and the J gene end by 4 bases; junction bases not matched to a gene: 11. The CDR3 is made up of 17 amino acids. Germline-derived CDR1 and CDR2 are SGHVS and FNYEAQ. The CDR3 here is CASSLILGGQGITEAFF. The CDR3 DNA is TGTGCCAGCAGCTTAATTTTAGGGGGACAGGGTATCACTGAAGCTTTCTTT.

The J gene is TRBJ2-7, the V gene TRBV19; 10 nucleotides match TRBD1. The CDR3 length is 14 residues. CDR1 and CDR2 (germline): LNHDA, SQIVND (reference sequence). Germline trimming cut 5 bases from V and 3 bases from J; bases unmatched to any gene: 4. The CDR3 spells CASSGRDRGYEQYF. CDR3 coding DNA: TGTGCCAGTAGTGGCCGGGACAGGGGCTACGAGCAGTACTTC.

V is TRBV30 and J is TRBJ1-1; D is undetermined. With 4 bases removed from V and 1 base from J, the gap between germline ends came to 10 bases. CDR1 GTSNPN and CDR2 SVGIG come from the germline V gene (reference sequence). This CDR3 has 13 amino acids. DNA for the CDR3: TGTGCCTGGAACCTCGCGGGGAACACTGAAGCTTTCTTT. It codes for CAWNLAGNTEAFF.

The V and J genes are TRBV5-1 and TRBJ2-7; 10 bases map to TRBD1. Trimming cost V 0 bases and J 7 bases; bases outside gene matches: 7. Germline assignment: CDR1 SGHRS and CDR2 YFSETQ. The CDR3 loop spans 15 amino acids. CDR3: CASSLGGTGAREQYF. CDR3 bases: TGCGCCAGCAGCTTGGGCGGGACAGGGGCACGGGAGCAGTACTTC.

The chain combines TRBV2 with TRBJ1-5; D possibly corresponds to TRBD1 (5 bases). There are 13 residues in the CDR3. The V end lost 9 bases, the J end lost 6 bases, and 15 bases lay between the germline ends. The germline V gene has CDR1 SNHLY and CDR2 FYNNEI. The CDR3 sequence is CASRPDSAQPQHF. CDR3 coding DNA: TGTGCCAGTAGGCCAGACAGTGCTCAGCCCCAGCATTTT.

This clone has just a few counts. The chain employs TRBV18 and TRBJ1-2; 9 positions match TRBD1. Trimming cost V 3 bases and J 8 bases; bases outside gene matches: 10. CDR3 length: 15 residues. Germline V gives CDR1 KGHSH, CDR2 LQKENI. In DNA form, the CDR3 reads TGTGCCAGCTCACCCCAGGGACAGGGAGGAGAAGGCTACACCTTC. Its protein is CASSPQGQGGEGYTF. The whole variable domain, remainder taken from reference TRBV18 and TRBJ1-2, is NAGVMQNPRHLVRRRGQEARLRCSPMKGHSHVYWYRQLPEEGLKFMVYLQKENIIDESGMPKERFSAEFPKEGPSILRIQQVVRGDSAAYFCASSPQGQGGEGYTFGSGTRLTVV.

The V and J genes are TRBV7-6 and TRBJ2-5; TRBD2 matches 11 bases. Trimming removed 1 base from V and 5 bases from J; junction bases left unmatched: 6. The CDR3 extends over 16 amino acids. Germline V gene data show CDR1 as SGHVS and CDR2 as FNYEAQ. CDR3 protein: CASSLELAGERETQYF. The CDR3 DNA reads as TGTGCCAGCAGCTTAGAACTAGCGGGAGAACGGGAGACCCAGTACTTC.

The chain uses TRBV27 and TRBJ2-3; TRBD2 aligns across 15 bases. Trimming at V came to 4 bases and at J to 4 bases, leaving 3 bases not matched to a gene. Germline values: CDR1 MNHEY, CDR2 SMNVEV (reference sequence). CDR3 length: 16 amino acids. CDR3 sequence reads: CASSWTSGRDPDTQYF. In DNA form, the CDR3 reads TGTGCCAGCAGTTGGACTAGCGGGAGGGACCCAGATACGCAGTATTTT.

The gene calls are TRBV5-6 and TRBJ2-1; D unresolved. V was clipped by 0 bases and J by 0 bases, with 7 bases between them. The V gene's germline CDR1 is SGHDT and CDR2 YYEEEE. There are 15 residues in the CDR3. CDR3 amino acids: CASSLGPSSYNEQFF. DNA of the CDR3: TGTGCCAGCAGCTTGGGTCCGAGCTCCTACAATGAGCAGTTCTTC.

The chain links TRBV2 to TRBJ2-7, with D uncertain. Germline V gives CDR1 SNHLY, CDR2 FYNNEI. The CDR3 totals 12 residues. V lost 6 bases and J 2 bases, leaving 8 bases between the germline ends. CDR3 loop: CASRAGTYEQYF. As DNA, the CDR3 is TGTGCCAGCAGGGCAGGAACCTACGAGCAGTACTTC.

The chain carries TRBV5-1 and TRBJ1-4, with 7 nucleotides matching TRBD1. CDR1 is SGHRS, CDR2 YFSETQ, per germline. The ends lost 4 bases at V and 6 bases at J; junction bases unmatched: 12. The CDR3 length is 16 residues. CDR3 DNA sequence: TGCGCCAGCAGCCTAAACCAGGGGGTAGCTCATGAAAAACTGTTTTTT. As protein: CASSLNQGVAHEKLFF.

The chain's CDR3 is CASSFSGAEAFF. CDR3 nucleotides: TGTGCCAGCAGCTTTAGTGGAGCTGAAGCTTTCTTT. The chain has TRBV5-5 and TRBJ1-1; the D is unclear. V lost 2 bases and J 6 bases, leaving 8 bases between the germline ends. The CDR3 length is 12 residues. CDR1 is SGHKS and CDR2 is YYEKEE in the germline V gene (reference sequence).

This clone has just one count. The CDR3 is CASSQDTVNTEAFF. In nucleotides, the CDR3 is TGCGCCAGCAGCCAAGATACGGTGAACACTGAAGCTTTCTTT. This chain links TRBV4-1 with TRBJ1-1; D gene unclear. Deletions cut 0 bases from V and 0 bases from J, with 5 bases between. Germline CDR1 reads MGHRA; CDR2 reads YSYEKL. The CDR3 has 14 amino acids.

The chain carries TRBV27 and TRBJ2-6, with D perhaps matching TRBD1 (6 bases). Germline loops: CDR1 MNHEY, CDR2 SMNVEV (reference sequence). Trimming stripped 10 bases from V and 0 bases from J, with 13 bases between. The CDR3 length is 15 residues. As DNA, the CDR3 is TGTGCCACCCATCGAGGGGGCTCTGGGGCCAACGTCCTGACTTTC. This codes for CATHRGGSGANVLTF.

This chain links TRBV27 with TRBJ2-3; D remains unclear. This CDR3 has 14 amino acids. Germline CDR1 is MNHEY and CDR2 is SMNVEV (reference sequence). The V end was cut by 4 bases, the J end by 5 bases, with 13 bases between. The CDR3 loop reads CASSSALSGDTQYF. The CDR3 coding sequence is TGTGCCAGCAGTTCAGCGTTGTCGGGAGATACGCAGTATTTT.

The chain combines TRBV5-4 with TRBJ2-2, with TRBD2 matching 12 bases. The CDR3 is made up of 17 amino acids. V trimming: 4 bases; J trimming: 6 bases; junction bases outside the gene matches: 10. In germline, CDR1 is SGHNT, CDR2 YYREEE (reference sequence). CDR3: CASSPRSSGRASGELFF. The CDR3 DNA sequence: TGTGCCAGCAGCCCCCGGTCTAGCGGGAGGGCCTCCGGGGAGCTGTTTTTT. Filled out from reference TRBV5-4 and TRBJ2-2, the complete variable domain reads ETGVTQSPTHLIKTRGQQVTLRCSSQSGHNTVSWYQQALGQGPQFIFQYYREEENGRGNFPPRFSGLQFPNYSSELNVNALELDDSALYLCASSPRSSGRASGELFFGEGSRLTVL.

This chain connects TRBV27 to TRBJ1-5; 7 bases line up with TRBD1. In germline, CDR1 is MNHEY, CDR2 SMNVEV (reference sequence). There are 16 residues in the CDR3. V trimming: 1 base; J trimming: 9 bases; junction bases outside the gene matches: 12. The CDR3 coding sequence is TGTGCCAGCAGTTTATATCAGGGGGTGACAGGGCTGCCCCAGCATTTT. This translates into CASSLYQGVTGLPQHF.

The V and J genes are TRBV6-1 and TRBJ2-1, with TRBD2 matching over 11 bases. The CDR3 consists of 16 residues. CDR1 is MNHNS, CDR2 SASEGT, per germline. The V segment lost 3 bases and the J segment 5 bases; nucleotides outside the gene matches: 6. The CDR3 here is CASSEVPGLADNEQFF. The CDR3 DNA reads TGTGCCAGCAGTGAGGTTCCGGGACTAGCGGACAATGAGCAGTTCTTC.

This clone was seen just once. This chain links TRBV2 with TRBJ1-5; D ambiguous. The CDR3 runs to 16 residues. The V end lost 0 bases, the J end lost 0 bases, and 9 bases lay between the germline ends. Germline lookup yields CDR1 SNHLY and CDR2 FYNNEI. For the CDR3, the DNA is TGTGCCAGCAGTGAAGCATCAGGAGGTAGCAATCAGCCCCAGCATTTT. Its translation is CASSEASGGSNQPQHF.

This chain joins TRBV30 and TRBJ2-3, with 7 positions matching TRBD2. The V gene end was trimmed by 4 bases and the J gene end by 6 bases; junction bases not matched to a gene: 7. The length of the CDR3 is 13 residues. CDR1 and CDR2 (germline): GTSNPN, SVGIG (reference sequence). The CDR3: CAWNSAGVDTQYF. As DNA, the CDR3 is TGTGCCTGGAACTCGGCGGGAGTGGATACGCAGTATTTT. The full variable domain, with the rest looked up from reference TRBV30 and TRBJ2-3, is SQTIHQWPATLVQPVGSPLSLECTVEGTSNPNLYWYRQAAGRGLQLLFYSVGIGQISSEVPQNLSASRPQDRQFILSSKKLLLSDSGFYLCAWNSAGVDTQYFGPGTRLTVL.

The CDR3 DNA follows: TGTGCCAGCAGCCAAGATGGGAGATTTGGTTCCGGGGAGCTGTTTTTT. It is translated as CASSQDGRFGSGELFF. The gene calls are TRBV4-2 and TRBJ2-2; a weak D match, TRBD2 (5 bases). Trimming removed 0 bases from V and 6 bases from J, with 14 bases in between. This CDR3 contains 16 residues. In germline, CDR1 is LGHNA, CDR2 YNFKEQ.

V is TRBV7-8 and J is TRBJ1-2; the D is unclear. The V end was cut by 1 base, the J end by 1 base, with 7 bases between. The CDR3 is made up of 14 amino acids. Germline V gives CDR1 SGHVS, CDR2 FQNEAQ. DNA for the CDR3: TGTGCCAGCAGCTTAGACGGGATTAACTATGGCTACACCTTC. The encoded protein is CASSLDGINYGYTF.

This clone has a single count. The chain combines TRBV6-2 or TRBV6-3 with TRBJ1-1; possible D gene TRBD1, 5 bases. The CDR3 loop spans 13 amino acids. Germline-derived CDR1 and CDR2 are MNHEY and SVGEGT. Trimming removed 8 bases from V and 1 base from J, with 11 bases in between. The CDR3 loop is CASGRGRNTEAFF. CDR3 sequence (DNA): TGTGCCAGCGGCCGGGGCAGGAACACTGAAGCTTTCTTT.

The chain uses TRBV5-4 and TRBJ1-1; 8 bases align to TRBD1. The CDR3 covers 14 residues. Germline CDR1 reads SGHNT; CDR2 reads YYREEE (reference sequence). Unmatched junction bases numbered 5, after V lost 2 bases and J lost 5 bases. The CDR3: CASSFQGAGTEAFF. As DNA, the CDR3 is TGTGCCAGCAGCTTTCAGGGGGCAGGAACTGAAGCTTTCTTT. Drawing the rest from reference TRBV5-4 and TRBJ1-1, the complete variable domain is ETGVTQSPTHLIKTRGQQVTLRCSSQSGHNTVSWYQQALGQGPQFIFQYYREEENGRGNFPPRFSGLQFPNYSSELNVNALELDDSALYLCASSFQGAGTEAFFGQGTRLTVV.

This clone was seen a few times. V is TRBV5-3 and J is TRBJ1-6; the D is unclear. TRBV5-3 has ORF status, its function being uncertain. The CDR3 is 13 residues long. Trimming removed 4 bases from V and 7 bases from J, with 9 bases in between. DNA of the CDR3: TGTGCCAGAAGCCTCTGTTCCAATTCACCCCTCCACTTT. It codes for CARSLCSNSPLHF.

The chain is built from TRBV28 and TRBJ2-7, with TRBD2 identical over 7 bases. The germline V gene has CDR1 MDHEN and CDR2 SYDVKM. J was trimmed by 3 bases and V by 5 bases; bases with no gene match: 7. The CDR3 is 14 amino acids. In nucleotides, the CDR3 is TGTGCCAGCAGTCCCGATCCGGGGGGCTACGAGCAGTACTTC. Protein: CASSPDPGGYEQYF.

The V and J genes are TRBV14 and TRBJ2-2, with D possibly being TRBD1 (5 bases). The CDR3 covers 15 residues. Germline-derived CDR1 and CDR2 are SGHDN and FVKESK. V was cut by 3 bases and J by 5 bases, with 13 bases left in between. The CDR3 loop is CASSQGRRWTGELFF. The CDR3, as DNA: TGTGCCAGCAGCCAGGGGCGAAGGTGGACCGGGGAGCTGTTTTTT.